These 3 T cell receptor beta chains were all obtained from the same sample, sequenced in a study of cytomegalovirus exposure and HLA in healthy donors. The PCR was carried out with 60 Vbeta primers and 13 Jbeta primers. Data came from immunoSEQ multiplex PCR; TCRdb stores just in-frame clones and leaves some out. This sample has around 130,000 clones, with around two thirds found just once. The sequenced material came from PBMCs. Receptors were obtained from a human donor in good health.

The chain links TRBV2 to TRBJ1-5; TRBD1 matches 12 bases. CDR1 is SNHLY, CDR2 FYNNEI, per germline. The V gene end was trimmed by 7 bases and the J gene end by 5 bases; junction bases not matched to a gene: 6. CDR3 length equals 15 residues. CDR3 region: CASMGDRGPYQPQHF. For the CDR3, the DNA is TGTGCCAGCATGGGGGACAGGGGGCCGTATCAGCCCCAGCATTTT.

The genes are TRBV19 and TRBJ2-2; the match to TRBD1 covers 8 bases. Trimming removed 5 bases from V and 4 bases from J; junction bases left unmatched: 9. The CDR3 loop spans 16 amino acids. The germline CDR1 and CDR2 sequences are LNHDA and SQIVND (reference sequence). This CDR3 reads CASSPNGQGSTGELFF. CDR3 bases: TGTGCCAGTAGTCCGAATGGACAGGGAAGCACCGGGGAGCTGTTTTTT.

In this sample, this clone turned up a few times. The chain employs TRBV27 and TRBJ2-4, with D possibly TRBD2 on 6 matching bases. The CDR3 is 16 residues long. CDR1 and CDR2 from the germline V gene are MNHEY and SMNVEV (reference sequence). Trimming left V 3 bases short and J 2 bases short, with 14 bases between. The CDR3 region has the DNA TGTGCCAGCAGTTTGGTTGGGGGGAGGTCCAAAAACATTCAGTACTTC. It specifies CASSLVGGRSKNIQYF.